What follows is one T cell receptor beta chain and its context. Per the original methods: Using reference gene primer amplification, nucleated cell counts were estimated. The table came from immunoSEQ multiplex PCR; TCRdb's copy has only in-frame clones and leaves some out. V and J calls and clone size are as listed in that table; D and trimming were resolved from the DNA. Here the sample spans roughly 72,000 clones, roughly 85% being singletons. This entry belongs to a study of blood T cell repertoires in COVID-19. Turning to the study itself: Sites in the United States, Italy and Spain provided acute and convalescent COVID-19 samples. T cells, B-cell-depleted T cells, or PBMCs supplied cDNA or gDNA.

V lost 1 base, J lost 3 bases, and 9 bases lay in between. This CDR3 comprises 14 residues. Looked up from germline, CDR1 is LGHDT and CDR2 is YNNKEL (reference sequence). This clonotype was sampled from a human donor in a cohort sampled during active COVID-19. Sequenced sample: peripheral blood. This chain joins TRBV3-1 (or the pseudogene TRBV3-2) and TRBJ2-5, with TRBD2 as a possible D gene (6 bases). This CDR3 is CASSQGGLKETQYF. The CDR3 nucleotides read TGTGCCAGCAGCCAAGGCGGACTAAAAGAGACCCAGTACTTC.